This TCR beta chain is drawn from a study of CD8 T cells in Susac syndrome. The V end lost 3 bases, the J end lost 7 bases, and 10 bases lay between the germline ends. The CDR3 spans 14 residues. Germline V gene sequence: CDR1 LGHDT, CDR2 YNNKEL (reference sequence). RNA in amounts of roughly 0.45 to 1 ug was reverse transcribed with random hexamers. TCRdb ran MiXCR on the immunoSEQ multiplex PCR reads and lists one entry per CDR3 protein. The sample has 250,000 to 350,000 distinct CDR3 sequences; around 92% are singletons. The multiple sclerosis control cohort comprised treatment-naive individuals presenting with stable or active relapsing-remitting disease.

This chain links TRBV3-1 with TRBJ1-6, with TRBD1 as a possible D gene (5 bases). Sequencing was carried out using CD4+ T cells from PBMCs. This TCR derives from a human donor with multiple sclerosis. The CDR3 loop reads CASSHGTENSPLHF. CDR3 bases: TGTGCCAGCAGCCACGGGACGGAAAATTCACCCCTCCACTTT.